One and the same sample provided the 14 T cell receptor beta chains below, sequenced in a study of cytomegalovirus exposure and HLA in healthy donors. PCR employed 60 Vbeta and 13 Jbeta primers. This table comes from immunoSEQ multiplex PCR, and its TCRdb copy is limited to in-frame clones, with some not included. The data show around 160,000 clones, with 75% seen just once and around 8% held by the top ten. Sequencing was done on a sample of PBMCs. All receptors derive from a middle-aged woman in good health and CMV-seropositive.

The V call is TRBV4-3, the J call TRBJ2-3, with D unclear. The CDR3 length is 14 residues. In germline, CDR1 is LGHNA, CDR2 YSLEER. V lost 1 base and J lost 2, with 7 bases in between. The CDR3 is CASSQVRSTDTQYF. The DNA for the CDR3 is TGCGCCAGCAGCCAAGTACGGTCCACAGATACGCAGTATTTT.

Here the CDR3 DNA reads TGTGCCAGCAGTTTTGGACAGGGGGCCAAGACCCAGTACTTC. This translates into CASSFGQGAKTQYF. The chain links TRBV28 to TRBJ2-5; 11 bases line up with TRBD1. CDR1 MDHEN and CDR2 SYDVKM come from the germline V gene. The CDR3 loop spans 14 amino acids. V gave up 3 bases and J gave up 6 bases; unmatched junction bases: 3.

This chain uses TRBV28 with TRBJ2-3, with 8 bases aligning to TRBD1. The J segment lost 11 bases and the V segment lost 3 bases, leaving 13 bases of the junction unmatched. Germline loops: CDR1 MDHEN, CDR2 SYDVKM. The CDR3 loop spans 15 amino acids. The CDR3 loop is CASSLAGGAEGKQYF. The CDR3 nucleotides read TGTGCCAGCAGTTTGGCAGGGGGCGCGGAAGGAAAGCAGTATTTT. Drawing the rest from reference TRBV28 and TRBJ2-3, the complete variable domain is DVKVTQSSRYLVKRTGEKVFLECVQDMDHENMFWYRQDPGLGLRLIYFSYDVKMKEKGDIPEGYSVSREKKERFSLILESASTNQTSMYLCASSLAGGAEGKQYFGPGTRLTVL.

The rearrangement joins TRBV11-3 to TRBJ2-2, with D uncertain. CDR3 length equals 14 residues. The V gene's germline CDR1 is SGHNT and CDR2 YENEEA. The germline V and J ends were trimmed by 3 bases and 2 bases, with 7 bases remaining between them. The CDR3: CASSFRSNTGELFF. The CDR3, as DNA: TGTGCCAGCAGCTTTAGAAGCAACACCGGGGAGCTGTTTTTT.

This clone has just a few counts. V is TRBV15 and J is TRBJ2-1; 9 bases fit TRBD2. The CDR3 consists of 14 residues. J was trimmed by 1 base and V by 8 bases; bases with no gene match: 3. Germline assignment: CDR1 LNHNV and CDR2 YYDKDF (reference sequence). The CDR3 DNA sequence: TGTGCCACCGCGGGAGGGCCATCCTACAATGAGCAGTTCTTC. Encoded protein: CATAGGPSYNEQFF.

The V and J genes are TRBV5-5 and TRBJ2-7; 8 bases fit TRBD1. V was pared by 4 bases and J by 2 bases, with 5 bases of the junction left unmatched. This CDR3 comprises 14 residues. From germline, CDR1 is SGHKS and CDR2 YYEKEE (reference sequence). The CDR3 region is CASSPGQATYEQYF. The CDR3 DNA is TGTGCCAGCAGCCCGGGACAGGCTACCTACGAGCAGTACTTC.

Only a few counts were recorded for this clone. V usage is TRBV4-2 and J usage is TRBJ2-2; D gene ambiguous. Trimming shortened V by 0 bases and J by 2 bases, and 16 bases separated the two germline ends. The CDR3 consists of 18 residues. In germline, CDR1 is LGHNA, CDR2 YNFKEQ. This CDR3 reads CASSQEGPTTSNTGELFF. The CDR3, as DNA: TGTGCCAGCAGCCAAGAGGGTCCCACTACGTCAAACACCGGGGAGCTGTTTTTT.

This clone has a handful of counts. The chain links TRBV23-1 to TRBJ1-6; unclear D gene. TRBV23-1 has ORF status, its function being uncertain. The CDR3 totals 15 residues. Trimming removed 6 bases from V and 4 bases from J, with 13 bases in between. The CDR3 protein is CASSSFAGYNSPLHF. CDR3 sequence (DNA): TGCGCCAGCAGCTCCTTCGCAGGTTATAATTCACCCCTCCACTTT.

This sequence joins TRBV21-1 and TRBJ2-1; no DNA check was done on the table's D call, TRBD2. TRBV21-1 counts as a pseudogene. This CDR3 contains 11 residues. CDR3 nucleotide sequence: TGTGCCAGCAGCAAGGGCGGGAGGGCGTTCTTC. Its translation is CASSKGGRAFF.

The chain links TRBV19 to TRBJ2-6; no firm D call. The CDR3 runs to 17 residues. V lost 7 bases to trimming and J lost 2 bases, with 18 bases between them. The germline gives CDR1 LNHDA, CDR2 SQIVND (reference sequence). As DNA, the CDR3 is TGTGCCAGTACTCTCGCTCCCCAGGCCCCTGGGGCCAACGTCCTGACTTTC. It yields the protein CASTLAPQAPGANVLTF.

CDR3 in amino acids: CASTDGYHHEAKNIQYF. The DNA for the CDR3 is TGTGCCAGCACCGACGGGTATCATCACGAGGCCAAAAACATTCAGTACTTC. The chain employs TRBV2 and TRBJ2-4; D is ambiguous. The CDR3 sequence is 17 residues long. V lost 7 bases and J 1 base, leaving 20 bases between the germline ends. The V gene's germline CDR1 is SNHLY and CDR2 FYNNEI.

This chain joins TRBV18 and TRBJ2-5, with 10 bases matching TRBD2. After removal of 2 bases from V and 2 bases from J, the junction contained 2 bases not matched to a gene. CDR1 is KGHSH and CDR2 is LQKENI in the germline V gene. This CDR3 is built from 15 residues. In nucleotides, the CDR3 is TGTGCCAGCTCACCAAGGACTAGCGGACAAGAGACCCAGTACTTC. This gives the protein CASSPRTSGQETQYF.

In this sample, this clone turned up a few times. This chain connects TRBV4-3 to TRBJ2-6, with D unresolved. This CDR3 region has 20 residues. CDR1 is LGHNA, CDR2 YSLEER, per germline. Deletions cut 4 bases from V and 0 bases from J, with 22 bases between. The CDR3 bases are TGCGCCAGCAGCCCAGGCCTCCTTAACTTTCGCAGCTCTGGGGCCAACGTCCTGACTTTC. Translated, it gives CASSPGLLNFRSSGANVLTF.

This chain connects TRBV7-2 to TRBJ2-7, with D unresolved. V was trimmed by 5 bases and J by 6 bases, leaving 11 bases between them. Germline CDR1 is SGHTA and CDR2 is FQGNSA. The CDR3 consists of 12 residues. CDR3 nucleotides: TGTGCCAGCAGCCTCGACAACACCGAGCAGTACTTC. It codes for CASSLDNTEQYF.